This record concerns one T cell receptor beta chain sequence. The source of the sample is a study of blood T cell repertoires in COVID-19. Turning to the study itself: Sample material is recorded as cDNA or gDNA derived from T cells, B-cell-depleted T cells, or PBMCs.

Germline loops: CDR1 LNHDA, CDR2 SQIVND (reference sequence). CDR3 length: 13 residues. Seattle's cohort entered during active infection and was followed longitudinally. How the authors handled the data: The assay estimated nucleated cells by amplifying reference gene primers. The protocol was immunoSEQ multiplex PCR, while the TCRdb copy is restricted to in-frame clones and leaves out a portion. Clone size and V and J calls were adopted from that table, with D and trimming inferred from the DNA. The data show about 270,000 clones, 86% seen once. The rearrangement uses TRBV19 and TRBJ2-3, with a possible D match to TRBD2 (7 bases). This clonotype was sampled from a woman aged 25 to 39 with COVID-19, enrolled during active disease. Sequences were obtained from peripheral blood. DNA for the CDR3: TGTCAAACAGGGAGGGGGGGAACAGATACGCAGTATTTT. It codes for CQTGRGGTDTQYF.